A selection of T cell receptor beta chains follows, all from one sample in a study of response to subunit inactivated influenza vaccine. TCRdb re-called the RT-PCR reads through MiXCR, storing one row per CDR3 protein. This sample has more than 400,000 distinct CDR3 sequences, with around 7.7% found just once. The sequences come from PBMCs from blood, collected less than 25 months after vaccination. These receptors originate from a man between 50 and 69 years old who received an inactivated influenza vaccine. Both conserved end residues are part of each CDR3.

j_call | v_call | cdr3_aa
TRBJ1-1 | TRBV5-1 | CASSWGQGKNTEAFF
TRBJ2-7 | TRBV5-6 | CASSPKVPYEQYF
TRBJ2-1 | TRBV5-1 | CASSLWSGATNEQFF
TRBJ2-7 | TRBV24-1 | CATSDSGRGDEQYF
TRBJ2-2 | TRBV20-1 | CSARDPAGGGELFF
TRBJ2-2 | TRBV7-2 | CASSPYTGELFF
TRBJ1-1 | TRBV10-1 | CASRGQTNTEAFF
TRBJ1-3 | TRBV2 | CASTPTQGALLFRNTIYF
TRBJ1-5 | TRBV5-1 | CASSLLPGPNQPQHF
TRBJ1-1 | TRBV19 | CASSITHLTEAFF
TRBJ2-7 | TRBV2 | CASSEVGNYVEQYF
TRBJ2-1 | TRBV7-9 | CASSPGMGLAFYNEQFF
TRBJ2-3 | TRBV3-1 | CASSQVGGSNTDTQYF
TRBJ2-3 | TRBV12-3/TRBV12-4 | CASSAPNTQYF
TRBJ2-2 | TRBV27 | CASSLIRETGELFF
TRBJ1-1 | TRBV6-1 | CASRGHRANTEAFF
TRBJ2-7 | TRBV28 | CASSQGRVQYF
TRBJ2-3 | TRBV5-1 | CASSSAPRAKNTQYF